Following are 2 T cell receptor beta chains from one sample sequenced in a study of T cell repertoires in cytomegalovirus infection. Their target antigens are unknown. TCRdb independently ran MiXCR on the reads; one entry per CDR3 protein. The table shows some 900,000 distinct CDR3 sequences, with 32% occurring only once. The specimen comprised cultured CD8+ T cells from PBMCs, sampled from culture after CMV antigen stimulation. The receptor set was obtained from a human donor in good health (CMV status not recorded). Some clones in this sample may be carry-over from other donors' samples.

This clonotype was counted a few times. The rearrangement joins TRBV27 to TRBJ2-1; perhaps TRBD2 as D (6 bases). V was shortened by 7 bases and J by 9 bases, with 10 bases between the two germline ends. The CDR3 has 11 amino acids. Germline V gives CDR1 MNHEY, CDR2 SMNVEV (reference sequence). As DNA, the CDR3 is TGTGCCAGCACCTCCGGGGGTGAGCAGTTCTTC. It codes for CASTSGGEQFF.

This clonotype was picked up a small number of times. V usage is TRBV20-1 and J usage is TRBJ2-1; 8 bases line up with TRBD1. This CDR3 spans 18 amino acids. CDR1 is DFQATT, CDR2 SNEGSKA, per germline (reference sequence). V trimming: 5 bases; J trimming: 6 bases; junction bases outside the gene matches: 21. CDR3 sequence reads: CSAPSIILQGARSNEQFF. CDR3 DNA sequence: TGCAGTGCTCCTTCAATAATTTTGCAGGGGGCGCGTAGCAATGAGCAGTTCTTC.